The T cell receptor (beta chain) under discussion was sequenced for a study of T cell responses to AZD1222 COVID-19 vaccine. Overall study results and limits: Repertoire sampling occurred only after the peak T cell response. Donors were chiefly white British, with a greater number of females, and clonal diversity was perhaps underestimated. Spike-specific TCR breadth and depth went up after people got two AZD1222 doses. Spike was spanned by vaccine-associated CD4 TCRs, with dominance at 160-218 and 743-854.

Germline CDR1 reads SNHLY; CDR2 reads FYNNEI. The CDR3 consists of 12 residues. V was cut by 8 bases and J by 3 bases, with 8 bases left in between. Notes on this clone: Its antigen is undetermined.

Assay used: immunoSEQ multiplex PCR; TCRdb lists only in-frame clones, some missing. The sample carries about 120,000 clones, over 85% recorded once. This specimen consisted of peripheral blood, obtained on day 0 of AZD1222 vaccination. The J gene is TRBJ1-5, the V gene TRBV2; D uncertain. This clonotype was obtained from an adult in good health. The CDR3 sequence is CASGSYNQPQHF. CDR3 nucleotides: TGTGCCAGCGGGTCTTACAATCAGCCCCAGCATTTT.